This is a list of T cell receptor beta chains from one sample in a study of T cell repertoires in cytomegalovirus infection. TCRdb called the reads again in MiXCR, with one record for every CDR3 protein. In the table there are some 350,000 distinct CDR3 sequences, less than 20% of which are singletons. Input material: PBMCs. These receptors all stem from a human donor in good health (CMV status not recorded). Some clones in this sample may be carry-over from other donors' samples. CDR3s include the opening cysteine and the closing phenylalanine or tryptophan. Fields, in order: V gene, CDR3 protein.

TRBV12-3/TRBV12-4,CASREVRGGAGELFF
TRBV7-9,CASSLTSPPVETQYF
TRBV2,CASSPRQSGPTQYF
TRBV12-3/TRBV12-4,CASSRTSGSADTQYF
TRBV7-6,CASSPLAGVLTDTQYF
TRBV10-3,CAISGGQGNSPLHF
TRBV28,CASRMTGNQPQHF
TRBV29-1,CSTKSGYTEAFF
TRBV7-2,CASSSYGRSTDTQYF
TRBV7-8,CASSLLSGTGPGNTIYF
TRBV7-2,CASSYRANVLTF
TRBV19,CASSGTASNYGYTF
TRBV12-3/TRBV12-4,CASSFLGGGVGEQFF